This T cell receptor beta chain was sequenced during a study of Ad26.COV2.S vaccination and SARS-CoV-2 variants. The CDR3 contains 14 residues. V shed 2 bases, J shed 2 bases, and the junction held 3 bases outside the gene matches. Germline assignment: CDR1 MNHEY and CDR2 SVGAGI. Clones were sequenced by immunoSEQ multiplex PCR, and TCRdb holds only the in-frame ones, with some missing. The sample consists of more than 120,000 clones, 80% to 90% of them appearing once. The TCR sequence derives from a human donor who had recovered from COVID-19. V and J are TRBV6-5 and TRBJ2-7, with 7 bases identical to TRBD1. The material was peripheral blood, obtained after recovery from COVID-19. CDR3 protein: CASSYLDRPYEQYF. The CDR3 DNA is TGTGCCAGCAGTTACCTGGACAGGCCCTACGAGCAGTACTTC.